This entry lists 25 T cell receptor beta chains sequenced from one sample in a study of CD4 T cells in relation to SARS-CoV-2 and coronaviruses. Here immunoSEQ multiplex PCR was the method, and the copy in TCRdb shows in-frame clones only, minus some. Of about 65,000 clones listed, about 89% were seen once; the top ten hold about 1.6%. The unexposed donors gave CD4+ T cells in about 2010-2019, prior to COVID-19. What was sequenced was memory CD4+ T cells from PBMCs. Every receptor here comes from a human donor in good health.

The chain has TRBV6-4 and TRBJ2-2; TRBD1 aligns across 7 bases. There are 14 residues in the CDR3. Germline CDR1 MRHNA, CDR2 SNTAGT. Losses at the gene ends were 7 bases for V and 4 bases for J; bases not matched to a gene: 6. CDR3 residues: CASNRGPSTGELFF. In nucleotides, the CDR3 is TGTGCCAGCAATAGGGGGCCGAGCACCGGGGAGCTGTTTTTT.

The chain carries TRBV5-1 and TRBJ2-7; 9 bases agree with TRBD1. V shed 4 bases and J 5 bases; nucleotides not matched to a gene: 13. CDR1 and CDR2 (germline): SGHRS, YFSETQ. The CDR3 spans 16 residues. In DNA form, the CDR3 reads TGCGCCAGCAGCCCGCTAGGGGGGACAGGGTTCAACGAGCAGTACTTC. Translation: CASSPLGGTGFNEQYF.

The rearrangement uses TRBV3-1 (or the pseudogene TRBV3-2) and TRBJ2-7; D is unclear. V lost 4 bases, J lost 6 bases, and 10 bases lay in between. CDR3 length: 12 amino acids. The germline gives CDR1 LGHDT, CDR2 YNNKEL (reference sequence). This CDR3 reads CASSLPRAEQYF. For the CDR3, the DNA is TGTGCCAGCAGCCTCCCTAGAGCCGAGCAGTACTTC.

The chain recombines TRBV7-3 with TRBJ2-3; 7 bases are shared with TRBD2. With V trimmed by 4 bases and J by 3 bases, 7 bases remained unmatched. Germline CDR1 SGHTA, CDR2 FQGTGA. This CDR3 contains 15 residues. CDR3 sequence reads: CASSSRLAKTDTQYF. In DNA form, the CDR3 reads TGTGCCAGCAGCTCTAGACTAGCAAAGACAGATACGCAGTATTTT.

This clone appeared a few times. The chain combines TRBV28 with TRBJ2-5, with D perhaps TRBD2 (5 bases). The CDR3 length is 11 residues. Per germline, CDR1 MDHEN and CDR2 SYDVKM. Trimming removed 3 bases at V and 10 bases at J, with 9 bases between. For the CDR3, the DNA is TGTGCCAGCAGTTTGAGGGTGGACCAGTACTTC. Protein sequence: CASSLRVDQYF.

V and J are TRBV2 and TRBJ2-2; D could derive from TRBD1 or TRBD2 (6 bases each). The V gene's germline CDR1 is SNHLY and CDR2 FYNNEI. The CDR3 contains 14 residues. V lost 7 bases, J lost 0 bases, and 9 bases lay in between. The DNA of the CDR3 is TGTGCCAGCACGGGGGCCACGAACACCGGGGAGCTGTTTTTT. It translates to CASTGATNTGELFF.

The rearrangement joins TRBV7-2 to TRBJ2-5; D uncertain. The CDR3 runs 13 residues. Germline V CDR1 and CDR2: SGHTA, FQGNSA. Trimming took 2 bases from V and 4 from J, leaving 8 bases between them. CDR3 sequence: CASSLSLGETQYF. The CDR3 bases are TGTGCCAGCAGCTTAAGCCTAGGAGAGACCCAGTACTTC.

This clone was seen only once. The rearrangement uses TRBV19 and TRBJ1-5; 7 nucleotides match TRBD1. The germline CDR1 and CDR2 sequences are LNHDA and SQIVND (reference sequence). Trimming cost V 5 bases and J 4 bases; bases outside gene matches: 5. The CDR3 totals 14 residues. The CDR3 here is CASSVQGGNQPQHF. CDR3 nucleotide sequence: TGTGCCAGTAGTGTTCAGGGGGGAAATCAGCCCCAGCATTTT.

This clone has just one count. This chain uses TRBV5-1 with TRBJ2-2; weak D call: TRBD2 (6 bases). The germline V gene encodes CDR1 SGHRS and CDR2 YFSETQ. The CDR3 sequence is 15 residues long. The ends were cut back, 5 bases at V and 3 bases at J, with 14 bases in the middle. The CDR3 DNA follows: TGCGCCAGCAGTGGCGGGGCTTTGTACACCGGGGAGCTGTTTTTT. It specifies CASSGGALYTGELFF. The whole variable domain, filled in from reference TRBV5-1 and TRBJ2-2, reads KAGVTQTPRYLIKTRGQQVTLSCSPISGHRSVSWYQQTPGQGLQFLFEYFSETQRNKGNFPGRFSGRQFSNSRSEMNVSTLELGDSALYLCASSGGALYTGELFFGEGSRLTVL.

The chain is built from TRBV9 and TRBJ2-2; no clear D gene. This CDR3 is 13 amino acids long. The V gene's germline CDR1 is SGDLS and CDR2 YYNGEE. The V gene lost 1 base and the J gene lost 7 bases, with 8 bases spanning the gap. The chain's CDR3 is CASSVQGYGELFF. The CDR3 DNA sequence: TGTGCCAGCAGCGTACAAGGGTACGGGGAGCTGTTTTTT.

The chain is built from TRBV24-1 and TRBJ2-1; the match to TRBD1 covers 9 bases. Germline V gene lookup returns CDR1 KGHDR and CDR2 SFDVKD. The CDR3 is made up of 16 amino acids. Trimming removed 3 bases from V and 4 bases from J; junction bases left unmatched: 6. CDR3 nucleotide sequence: TGTGCCACCAGTGATGCCGGACAGGGGTTATACAATGAGCAGTTCTTC. Translating it yields CATSDAGQGLYNEQFF.

V is TRBV21-1 and J is TRBJ2-3. TRBV21-1 is recorded as a pseudogene. The CDR3 consists of 16 residues. CDR3 residues: CASSKKSPDQRDTQYF. The DNA of the CDR3 is TGTGCCAGCAGCAAGAAGTCTCCGGACCAACGAGATACGCAGTATTTT.

The chain recombines TRBV6-5 with TRBJ1-3; D call uncertain. CDR3 length: 13 residues. Germline V gene lookup returns CDR1 MNHEY and CDR2 SVGAGI. Trimming took 7 bases from V and 4 from J, leaving 11 bases between them. The CDR3: CASNPDTGNTIYF. CDR3 nucleotide sequence: TGTGCCAGCAATCCCGACACAGGAAACACCATATATTTT.

The V gene is TRBV29-1, the J gene TRBJ2-1; D is unclear. This CDR3 comprises 11 residues. The V end was cut by 4 bases, the J end by 4 bases, with 5 bases between. Germline CDR1 is SQVTM and CDR2 is ANQGSEA. The CDR3 coding sequence is TGCAGCGTTGGGATATACAATGAGCAGTTCTTC. It specifies CSVGIYNEQFF.

The chain recombines TRBV7-2 with TRBJ1-6; D call uncertain. The length of the CDR3 is 14 residues. Germline V gives CDR1 SGHTA, CDR2 FQGNSA. V was cut by 2 bases and J by 3 bases, with 5 bases left in between. The CDR3 region is CASSLTLYNSPLHF. The DNA of the CDR3 is TGTGCCAGCAGCTTAACTCTCTATAATTCACCCCTCCACTTT.

V is TRBV3-1 (or the pseudogene TRBV3-2) and J is TRBJ1-6; a possible D gene is TRBD1 (5 bases). V was cut by 0 bases and J by 11 bases, with 8 bases left in between. CDR3 length: 13 residues. Germline assignment: CDR1 LGHDT and CDR2 YNNKEL (reference sequence). CDR3 loop: CASSQDGGTPLHF. The CDR3 nucleotides read TGTGCCAGCAGCCAAGACGGGGGGACACCCCTCCACTTT.

The V call is TRBV7-6, the J call TRBJ2-5, with a possible D match to TRBD2 (7 bases). The CDR3 is made up of 15 amino acids. Germline lookup yields CDR1 SGHVS and CDR2 FNYEAQ. Deletions cut 5 bases from V and 5 bases from J, with 18 bases between. The CDR3 bases are TGTGCCAGCAGCACCAGGACGGGGGGCGTGGAGACCCAGTACTTC. Its protein product is CASSTRTGGVETQYF.

The table lists this clone with a count of one. V is TRBV9 and J is TRBJ1-6; 7 bases match TRBD1. The V gene's germline CDR1 is SGDLS and CDR2 YYNGEE. This CDR3 is 17 amino acids long. Trimming cost V 4 bases and J 5 bases; bases outside gene matches: 12. CDR3 residues: CASSLGGHTGDNSPLHF. The CDR3 DNA reads TGTGCCAGCAGCCTCGGCGGCCACACAGGGGATAATTCACCCCTCCACTTT.

This chain uses TRBV30 with TRBJ2-7; possible D gene TRBD1, 5 bases. V dropped 0 bases and J dropped 1 base, with 13 bases sitting between them. CDR1 and CDR2 from the germline V gene are GTSNPN and SVGIG (reference sequence). The CDR3 has 15 residues. For the CDR3, the DNA is TGTGCCTGGAGTGTAGGGTCAGGGTTGTCCTACGAGCAGTACTTC. Translating it yields CAWSVGSGLSYEQYF.

The chain has TRBV5-6 and TRBJ2-6; the D gene is possibly TRBD1 (5 bases). Germline lookup yields CDR1 SGHDT and CDR2 YYEEEE. The CDR3 is made up of 16 amino acids. V lost 0 bases, J lost 0 bases, and 7 bases lay in between. The chain's CDR3 is CASSLEGPSGANVLTF. DNA of the CDR3: TGTGCCAGCAGCTTGGAGGGGCCCTCTGGGGCCAACGTCCTGACTTTC.

V gene TRBV15 combines with J gene TRBJ2-3; TRBD1 might be the D (6 bases). Trimming pared 3 bases from V and 0 bases from J, leaving 10 bases between. This CDR3 is built from 15 residues. The germline gives CDR1 LNHNV, CDR2 YYDKDF (reference sequence). CDR3 in amino acids: CATSRETGSTDTQYF. As DNA, the CDR3 is TGTGCCACCAGCAGGGAAACAGGGAGCACAGATACGCAGTATTTT.

The J gene is TRBJ1-2, the V gene TRBV7-2, with D unresolved. Germline-derived CDR1 and CDR2 are SGHTA and FQGNSA. This CDR3 comprises 12 residues. V gave up 2 bases and J gave up 4 bases, with 5 bases separating them. CDR3 sequence reads: CASSLRAYGYTF. In DNA form, the CDR3 reads TGTGCCAGCAGCTTACGGGCCTATGGCTACACCTTC.

The CDR3 bases are TGTGCCACCAGTGGCCAGGGTGGTGAGACCCAGTACTTC. Protein product: CATSGQGGETQYF. This sequence joins TRBV24-1 and TRBJ2-5; D might be TRBD1 (5 bases). CDR3 length: 13 residues. V shed 5 bases and J shed 5 bases, with 11 bases lying between them. Germline V gene sequence: CDR1 KGHDR, CDR2 SFDVKD.

V is TRBV7-3 and J is TRBJ1-1, with unresolved D. The CDR3 is made up of 15 amino acids. V was trimmed by 4 bases and J by 4 bases, leaving 16 bases between them. The germline gives CDR1 SGHTA, CDR2 FQGTGA. The CDR3: CASSSPPGIGTEAFF. CDR3 bases: TGTGCCAGCAGCTCACCCCCGGGAATTGGCACTGAAGCTTTCTTT.

The chain couples TRBV5-1 to TRBJ2-1; 12 positions match TRBD2. V trimming: 0 bases; J trimming: 7 bases; junction bases outside the gene matches: 5. This CDR3 has 16 amino acids. Germline CDR1 reads SGHRS; CDR2 reads YFSETQ. CDR3 sequence reads: CASSLDTSGRWNEQFF. The DNA for the CDR3 is TGCGCCAGCAGCTTGGACACTAGCGGGAGGTGGAATGAGCAGTTCTTC.